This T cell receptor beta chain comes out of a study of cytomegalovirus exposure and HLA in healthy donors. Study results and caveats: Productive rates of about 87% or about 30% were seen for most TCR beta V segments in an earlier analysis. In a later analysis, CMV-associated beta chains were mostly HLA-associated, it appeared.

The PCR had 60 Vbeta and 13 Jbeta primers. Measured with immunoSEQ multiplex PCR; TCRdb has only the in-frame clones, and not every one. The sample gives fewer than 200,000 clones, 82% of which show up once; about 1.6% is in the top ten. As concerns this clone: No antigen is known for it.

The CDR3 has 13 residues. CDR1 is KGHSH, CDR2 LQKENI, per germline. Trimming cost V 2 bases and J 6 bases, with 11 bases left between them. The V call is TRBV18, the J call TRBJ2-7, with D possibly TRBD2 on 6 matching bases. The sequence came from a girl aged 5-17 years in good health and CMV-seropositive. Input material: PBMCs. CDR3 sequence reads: CASSPNRGTEQYF. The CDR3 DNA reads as TGTGCCAGCTCACCAAATCGGGGGACCGAGCAGTACTTC.